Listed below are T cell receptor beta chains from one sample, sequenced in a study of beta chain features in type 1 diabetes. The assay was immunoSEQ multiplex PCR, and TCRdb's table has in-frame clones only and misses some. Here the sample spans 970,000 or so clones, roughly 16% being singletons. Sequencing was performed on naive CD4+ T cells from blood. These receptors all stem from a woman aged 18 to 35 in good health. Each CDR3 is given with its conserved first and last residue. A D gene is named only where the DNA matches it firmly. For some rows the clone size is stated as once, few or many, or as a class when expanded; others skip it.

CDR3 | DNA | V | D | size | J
CSVDGGASEQYF | TGCAGCGTTGACGGGGGGGCAAGCGAGCAGTACTTC | TRBV29-1 | TRBD2 | once | TRBJ2-7
CSAILTDTQYF | TGCAGTGCAATTCTTACGGATACGCAGTATTTT | TRBV20-1 | . | . | TRBJ2-3
CASSQVLGLAGGRRQFF | TGCGCCAGCAGCCAAGTTTTGGGGCTAGCGGGAGGGAGGCGGCAGTTCTTC | TRBV4-3 | TRBD2 | few | TRBJ2-1
CASSTLLSTLGYTF | TGTGCCAGCAGCACCCTTTTGTCTACTCTTGGCTACACCTTC | TRBV7-9 | . | few | TRBJ1-2
CASIAADTQYF | TGTGCCAGCATTGCAGCAGATACGCAGTATTTT | TRBV28 | . | few | TRBJ2-3
CSVGGRLASNEQFF | TGCAGCGTTGGGGGAAGACTAGCATCGAATGAGCAGTTCTTC | TRBV29-1 | TRBD2 | few | TRBJ2-1
CASSFWAGRNQPQHF | TGTGCCAGCAGTTTTTGGGCAGGGCGCAATCAGCCCCAGCATTTT | TRBV28 | . | . | TRBJ1-5
CASSSRAGGKVGRQYF | TGTGCCAGCAGTTCACGGGCAGGGGGAAAGGTGGGTCGGCAGTACTTC | TRBV28 | TRBD1 | . | TRBJ2-7
CASSVEWTGSDTQYF | TGTGCCAGCAGCGTAGAATGGACAGGGTCAGATACGCAGTATTTT | TRBV9 | TRBD1 | . | TRBJ2-3
CASSPPGIAGGSYNEQFF | TGTGCCAGCTCACCACCGGGGATAGCGGGAGGGTCCTACAATGAGCAGTTCTTC | TRBV18 | TRBD2 | . | TRBJ2-1
CASSVGTYNEQFF | TGTGCCAGCAGCGTCGGGACTTACAATGAGCAGTTCTTC | TRBV11-2 | . | . | TRBJ2-1
CASSSQNEETQYF | TGTGCCAGCAGTTCGCAAAACGAAGAGACCCAGTACTTC | TRBV6-6 | . | . | TRBJ2-5
CASSLGRAGQFF | TGTGCCAGCAGCTTAGGGAGGGCTGGGCAGTTCTTC | TRBV11-1 | . | few | TRBJ2-1
CASSLTLDGEAFF | TGTGCCAGCAGCTTAACCTTGGACGGTGAAGCTTTCTTT | TRBV7-3 | . | few | TRBJ1-1
CASSLPASIETQYF | TGTGCCAGCAGTTTACCGGCTAGTATAGAGACCCAGTACTTC | TRBV28 | . | . | TRBJ2-5
CASSYKAENYGYTF | TGTGCCAGCAGTTACAAAGCAGAGAACTATGGCTACACCTTC | TRBV6-6 | . | . | TRBJ1-2
CASSLFGRSPMNTEAFF | TGTGCCAGCAGCCTTTTCGGACGTTCCCCTATGAACACTGAAGCTTTCTTT | TRBV11-1 | . | few | TRBJ1-1
CASSLPPDRTAGELFF | TGTGCCAGCAGTTTACCTCCGGACAGGACCGCCGGGGAGCTGTTTTTT | TRBV6-5 | TRBD1 | . | TRBJ2-2
CASSLSPGGNSNQPQHF | TGTGCCAGCAGCCTTAGTCCGGGAGGGAATAGCAATCAGCCCCAGCATTTT | TRBV7-2 | . | few | TRBJ1-5
CASSTGSRQPQHF | TGTGCCAGTAGTACAGGGTCTCGCCAGCCCCAGCATTTT | TRBV19 | . | few | TRBJ1-5
CASKDIAVVGYGYTF | TGTGCCAGCAAGGACATAGCGGTTGTCGGCTATGGCTACACCTTC | TRBV2 | . | . | TRBJ1-2
CAISELTGQNQPQHF | TGTGCCATCAGTGAGTTGACAGGCCAAAATCAGCCCCAGCATTTT | TRBV10-3 | . | few | TRBJ1-5
CASRSSRGGELFF | TGCGCCAGCAGGTCCTCAAGGGGCGGGGAGCTGTTTTTT | TRBV23-1 | . | many | TRBJ2-2
CASSRQGKYYEQYF | TGTGCCAGCAGTAGACAGGGGAAGTACTACGAGCAGTACTTC | TRBV2 | TRBD1 | . | TRBJ2-7
CSVVRQLGDTIYF | TGCAGCGTTGTTCGACAGTTGGGGGACACCATATATTTT | TRBV29-1 | . | . | TRBJ1-3
CASSWTSGPPGDTQYF | TGTGCCAGCAGCTGGACTAGCGGGCCTCCGGGAGATACGCAGTATTTT | TRBV7-2 | TRBD2 | . | TRBJ2-3
CASSFGDREQYF | TGTGCCAGCAGTTTCGGGGATCGCGAGCAGTACTTC | TRBV28 | . | . | TRBJ2-7
CASSLRRQGEGYTF | TGTGCCAGCAGCTTAAGGAGACAGGGAGAAGGCTACACCTTC | TRBV11-1 | TRBD1 | few | TRBJ1-2
CASSPPGGTSTDTQYF | TGTGCCAGCAGCCCCCCAGGTGGGACCAGCACAGATACGCAGTATTTT | TRBV9 | . | few | TRBJ2-3
CATSRDRPSGETQYF | TGTGCCACCAGCAGAGATCGCCCCTCGGGAGAGACCCAGTACTTC | TRBV15 | . | few | TRBJ2-5
CASSLWGGGGSTEAFF | TGTGCCAGCAGTTTATGGGGTGGGGGAGGTTCCACTGAAGCTTTCTTT | TRBV28 | . | few | TRBJ1-1
CASRPIAGVEETQYF | TGTGCCAGCAGGCCGATAGCGGGAGTAGAAGAGACCCAGTACTTC | TRBV27 | TRBD2 | . | TRBJ2-5
CAIKQNTEAFF | TGTGCCATCAAACAAAACACTGAAGCTTTCTTT | TRBV10-3 | . | . | TRBJ1-1
CATPGTEAPNEQFF | TGTGCCACCCCCGGGACAGAGGCCCCCAATGAGCAGTTCTTC | TRBV15 | TRBD1 | . | TRBJ2-1
CASSVDRERLYEQYF | TGTGCCAGCAGTGTCGACCGGGAGAGGCTCTACGAGCAGTACTTC | TRBV2 | . | few | TRBJ2-7
CASSTGQGGTDTQYF | TGCGCCAGCAGCACCGGACAGGGAGGCACAGATACGCAGTATTTT | TRBV5-1 | TRBD1 | . | TRBJ2-3
CASSELDRALHRGAFF | TGTGCCAGCAGTGAGCTGGACAGGGCTCTCCACAGAGGGGCTTTCTTT | TRBV27 | TRBD1 | once | TRBJ1-1
CASSLIAGLYKTQYF | TGTGCCAGCAGCTTGATAGCGGGACTGTATAAGACCCAGTACTTC | TRBV5-6 | TRBD2 | . | TRBJ2-5
CAISRFDRVGTDTQYF | TGTGCCATCAGCCGGTTCGACAGGGTCGGCACAGATACGCAGTATTTT | TRBV10-3 | TRBD1 | . | TRBJ2-3
CASSSYLTGSGANVLTF | TGTGCCAGCAGCTCATATCTGACAGGGTCTGGGGCCAACGTCCTGACTTTC | TRBV27 | TRBD1 | few | TRBJ2-6
CASSVVIGRAWKETQYF | TGTGCCAGCAGCGTAGTGATTGGGAGGGCTTGGAAAGAGACCCAGTACTTC | TRBV9 | TRBD2 | few | TRBJ2-5
CASSSRDYTDTQYF | TGCGCCAGCAGCTCCCGGGACTACACAGATACGCAGTATTTT | TRBV5-1 | TRBD2 | . | TRBJ2-3
CASSDNRGGRETQYF | TGTGCCAGCAGCGACAACAGGGGCGGGCGGGAGACCCAGTACTTC | TRBV5-4 | TRBD1 | few | TRBJ2-5
CASSLTGTRVETQYF | TGTGCCAGCAGCTTAACCGGGACTAGGGTTGAGACCCAGTACTTC | TRBV5-6 | TRBD2 | few | TRBJ2-5
CASSITDTQYF | TGTGCCAGCAGCATCACAGATACGCAGTATTTT | TRBV7-2 | . | few | TRBJ2-3
CASSYSASGVTYEQYF | TGTGCCAGCAGTTACTCTGCTAGCGGGGTTACCTACGAGCAGTACTTC | TRBV6-5 | TRBD2 | . | TRBJ2-7
CATSRDRRNTEAFF | TGTGCCACCAGCAGAGATCGTAGGAACACTGAAGCTTTCTTT | TRBV15 | . | few | TRBJ1-1
CASSQGPTAFF | TGTGCCAGCAGCCAAGGCCCAACTGCTTTCTTT | TRBV14 | . | . | TRBJ1-1
CASSTAWTGSEAFF | TGTGCCAGTAGTACCGCATGGACAGGGTCTGAAGCTTTCTTT | TRBV19 | TRBD1 | . | TRBJ1-1
CASSSYTDTQYF | TGTGCCAGCAGCTCATACACAGATACGCAGTATTTT | TRBV7-2 | . | . | TRBJ2-3
CATSRDTSGRNEQFF | TGTGCCACCAGCAGAGACACTAGCGGGCGCAATGAGCAGTTCTTC | TRBV15 | TRBD2 | few | TRBJ2-1
CASNVQGTEAFF | TGTGCCAGCAACGTACAGGGGACTGAAGCTTTCTTT | TRBV6-1 | TRBD1 | few | TRBJ1-1
CATGTSGLTQYF | TGTGCCACTGGGACTAGCGGGTTAACGCAGTATTTT | TRBV6-6 | TRBD2 | . | TRBJ2-3
CASSRDRGYEQFF | TGTGCCAGTAGCCGGGACAGGGGCTATGAGCAGTTCTTC | TRBV19 | TRBD1 | . | TRBJ2-1
CASTTPAGYTEAFF | TGTGCCAGCACCACCCCCGCAGGGTACACTGAAGCTTTCTTT | TRBV7-2 | . | . | TRBJ1-1